Following are 17 T cell receptor beta chains from one sample sequenced in a study of blood T cell repertoires in COVID-19. The table came from immunoSEQ multiplex PCR; TCRdb's copy has only in-frame clones and leaves some out. The sample lists 150,000 to 200,000 clones, roughly four fifths occurring once. The sequenced material came from peripheral blood. These receptors were taken from a woman aged 70 to 79 with COVID-19, enrolled during active disease.

This chain's CDR3 is CASSLRGTGPPRDGYTF. The CDR3, as DNA: TGTGCCAGCAGCTTAAGGGGAACAGGACCCCCCAGGGATGGCTACACCTTC. The chain couples TRBV7-6 to TRBJ1-2, with a weak D call TRBD1 (5 bases). The CDR3 runs 17 residues. V was shortened by 2 bases and J by 6 bases, with 22 bases between the two germline ends. The germline CDR1 and CDR2 sequences are SGHVS and FNYEAQ.

V and J are TRBV5-5 and TRBJ2-2; 10 bases align to TRBD2. This CDR3 contains 16 residues. The junction had 5 bases not matched to a gene; V was cut back by 1 base and J by 5 bases. Germline V CDR1 and CDR2: SGHKS, YYEKEE (reference sequence). CDR3 sequence: CASSLQPSGRTGELFF. As DNA, the CDR3 is TGTGCCAGCAGCTTGCAACCTAGCGGGAGAACCGGGGAGCTGTTTTTT.

V is TRBV2 and J is TRBJ1-4; 7 positions match TRBD1. The trim removed 6 bases at V and 7 bases at J, leaving 2 bases unmatched. This CDR3 contains 12 residues. Germline values: CDR1 SNHLY, CDR2 FYNNEI. CDR3: CASRRDSEKLFF. The CDR3 DNA reads TGTGCCAGCAGGAGGGACAGTGAAAAACTGTTTTTT.

This clone has a handful of counts. J is TRBJ2-7 and V is TRBV11-2; D remains unclear. Between the trimmed V and J ends, which lost 3 bases and 6 bases, there was a span of 12 bases. The CDR3 sequence is 13 residues long. From germline, CDR1 is SGHAT and CDR2 FQNNGV. The CDR3 DNA reads TGTGCCAGCAGCTTCGTTACTAATCCCGAGCAGTACTTC. Its protein product is CASSFVTNPEQYF. Full variable domain (outside the CDR3, taken from reference TRBV11-2 and TRBJ2-7): EAGVAQSPRYKIIEKRQSVAFWCNPISGHATLYWYQQILGQGPKLLIQFQNNGVVDDSQLPKDRFSAERLKGVDSTLKIQPAKLEDSAVYLCASSFVTNPEQYFGPGTRLTVT.

The chain couples TRBV18 to TRBJ2-7; TRBD2 matches at 12 bases. This CDR3 spans 14 amino acids. Germline CDR1 and CDR2: KGHSH and LQKENI. Germline trimming cut 2 bases from V and 7 bases from J; bases unmatched to any gene: 3. The CDR3: CASSPGTSGWEQYF. As DNA, the CDR3 is TGTGCCAGCTCACCAGGGACTAGCGGGTGGGAGCAGTACTTC.

The V gene is TRBV7-2, the J gene TRBJ2-2; 7 nucleotides align to TRBD1. The CDR3 runs to 15 residues. With V trimmed by 5 bases and J by 4 bases, 7 bases remained unmatched. Germline V lookup: CDR1 SGHTA, CDR2 FQGNSA. The CDR3 sequence: CASSLLTGPTGELFF. For the CDR3, the DNA is TGTGCCAGCAGCCTTCTGACAGGGCCCACCGGGGAGCTGTTTTTT.

The gene calls are TRBV7-9 and TRBJ2-3; 7 nucleotides agree with TRBD2. The trim removed 3 bases at V and 6 bases at J, leaving 9 bases unmatched. Germline CDR1 SEHNR, CDR2 FQNEAQ (reference sequence). The CDR3 covers 15 residues. The DNA of the CDR3 is TGTGCCAGCAGCTTCGACGGGCGGGGGTCGGATACGCAGTATTTT. Encoded protein: CASSFDGRGSDTQYF.

This clone was counted a single time. The chain joins TRBV3-1 (or the pseudogene TRBV3-2) to TRBJ1-2; 11 nucleotides agree with TRBD1. The CDR3 length is 14 residues. Germline V gives CDR1 LGHDT, CDR2 YNNKEL (reference sequence). V was pared by 2 bases and J by 8 bases, with 4 bases of the junction left unmatched. In nucleotides, the CDR3 is TGTGCCAGCAGCCAAAAGGGACAGGGGGTAGGCTACACCTTC. Its protein is CASSQKGQGVGYTF.

This chain connects TRBV10-1 to TRBJ2-1; 16 nucleotides agree with TRBD2. Germline-derived CDR1 and CDR2 are WNHNN and SYGVQD (reference sequence). J lost 8 bases, V lost 6 bases, and 16 bases had no gene match. CDR3 length: 19 amino acids. CDR3 sequence (DNA): TGCGCCAGCAGAGCAAAAGGGGGCCCGGGACTAGCGGGAGGGCATGAGCAGTTCTTC. Translation: CASRAKGGPGLAGGHEQFF.

The rearrangement joins TRBV19 to TRBJ2-3, with 8 positions matching TRBD2. The V and J ends lost 5 bases and 4 bases, in that order; junction bases with no gene match: 14. Germline CDR1 LNHDA, CDR2 SQIVND (reference sequence). This CDR3 has 17 residues. The CDR3 sequence: CASSVRIGTRVSDTQYF. DNA for the CDR3: TGTGCCAGTAGTGTAAGGATCGGGACTAGGGTCTCAGATACGCAGTATTTT.

The chain recombines TRBV7-2 with TRBJ2-1, with 7 bases identical to TRBD1. The CDR3 is made up of 17 amino acids. Trimming cost V 5 bases and J 0 bases; bases outside gene matches: 10. Germline V CDR1 and CDR2: SGHTA, FQGNSA. CDR3 nucleotides: TGTGCCAGCAGCCAATACTTACAGGGGAGCTCCTACAATGAGCAGTTCTTC. As protein: CASSQYLQGSSYNEQFF.

This chain uses TRBV9 with TRBJ2-7, with 11 bases matching TRBD2. The CDR3 totals 14 residues. CDR1 is SGDLS, CDR2 YYNGEE, per germline. Trimming took 0 bases from V and 7 from J; bases not matched to a gene: 3. DNA of the CDR3: TGTGCCAGCAGCGTAGGACTAGCGGGAATAGAGCAGTACTTC. The encoded protein is CASSVGLAGIEQYF.

CDR3 amino acids: CSASTSGRAFRNEQFF. In DNA form, the CDR3 reads TGCAGTGCTAGTACTAGCGGGAGGGCCTTCCGCAATGAGCAGTTCTTC. This chain uses TRBV20-1 with TRBJ2-1; 13 nucleotides line up with TRBD2. The germline V gene encodes CDR1 DFQATT and CDR2 SNEGSKA (reference sequence). Germline trimming cut 3 bases from V and 6 bases from J; bases unmatched to any gene: 8. CDR3 size: 16 residues.

The chain has TRBV7-3 and TRBJ1-1, with unresolved D. The CDR3 runs 13 residues. The ends were cut back, 3 bases at V and 1 base at J, with 6 bases in the middle. Germline CDR1 reads SGHTA; CDR2 reads FQGTGA. CDR3 nucleotide sequence: TGTGCCAGCAGCTTTAGTTCGAACACTGAAGCTTTCTTT. It is translated as CASSFSSNTEAFF.

The V gene is TRBV11-3, the J gene TRBJ2-1; TRBD1 is a possible D gene (5 bases). Germline CDR1 is SGHNT and CDR2 is YENEEA. V dropped 3 bases and J dropped 7 bases, with 13 bases sitting between them. The CDR3 has 14 residues. The CDR3 DNA is TGTGCCAGCAGCTTGAGCACCCAGGGAAATGAGCAGTTCTTC. Its protein is CASSLSTQGNEQFF.

The J gene is TRBJ2-1, the V gene TRBV4-3, with D maybe TRBD2 (6 bases). The V gene lost 2 bases and the J gene lost 0 bases, with 23 bases spanning the gap. The germline V gene has CDR1 LGHNA and CDR2 YSLEER. This CDR3 contains 20 residues. CDR3 region: CASSQHHSFSAGISYNEQFF. In DNA form, the CDR3 reads TGCGCCAGCAGCCAACACCATTCTTTTTCTGCGGGGATCTCCTACAATGAGCAGTTCTTC.

This chain joins TRBV7-9 and TRBJ1-6; 8 bases map to TRBD1. The CDR3 has 15 amino acids. V shed 5 bases, J shed 7 bases, and the junction held 7 bases outside the gene matches. The germline gives CDR1 SEHNR, CDR2 FQNEAQ (reference sequence). The CDR3 bases are TGTGCCAGCAGCCCACGACAGGGGCGAAATTCACCCCTCCACTTT. Protein: CASSPRQGRNSPLHF.